This TCR beta chain was sequenced during a study of neurological immune-mediated disorders. Study results and caveats: TCR-beta repertoires seemed private in all groups, with no expanded CDR3 amino acid sequences shared.

This clonotype showed up many times. Its cognate antigen is unknown. The cDNA came from 5'RACE, which used 10-nucleotide random UMIs. TCRdb redid the calling of the 5' RACE reads with MiXCR, one entry per CDR3 protein. Of 20,000 to 25,000 distinct CDR3 sequences in the sample, around 6.2% are singletons; the top ten hold roughly 40%. There are 15 residues in the CDR3. Germline values: CDR1 MNHEY, CDR2 SVGAGI. Between the trimmed V and J ends, which lost 6 bases and 4 bases, there was a span of 19 bases. Healthy controls comprised blood bank volunteers in Maryland, USA. Input was around 1 million sorted T cells, either CD4+ or CD8+.

The receptor was derived from a man in his late teens or twenties in good health. The chain is built from TRBV6-5 and TRBJ2-7; maybe TRBD1 (6 bases). The sample was CD8+ T cells from blood. CDR3: CASSAGTGSQYEQYF. Here the CDR3 DNA reads TGTGCCAGCAGCGCGGGTACAGGGAGTCAGTACGAGCAGTACTTC.